This T cell receptor beta chain comes out of a study of blood T cell repertoires in COVID-19. Assay: immunoSEQ multiplex PCR; the TCRdb copy retains only in-frame clones and omits some. The sample includes around 200,000 clones, roughly 83% of them seen just once. CDR3 length: 12 amino acids. The germline CDR1 and CDR2 sequences are SGDLS and YYNGEE. The ends were cut back, 0 bases at V and 10 bases at J, with 8 bases in the middle. Researchers sorted participants into cohorts using their self-reported clinical history. The table lists this clone with a count of one. Other DNA variants within this sample encode the same CDR3.

Sequencing input: PBMCs or T cells enriched from blood (not recorded which). The receptor comes from a woman aged 25 to 45 who had recovered from COVID-19. The chain joins TRBV9 to TRBJ2-1, with D uncertain. CDR3 amino acids: CASSVGGLEQFF. CDR3 DNA: TGTGCCAGCAGCGTAGGAGGCCTAGAGCAGTTCTTC.